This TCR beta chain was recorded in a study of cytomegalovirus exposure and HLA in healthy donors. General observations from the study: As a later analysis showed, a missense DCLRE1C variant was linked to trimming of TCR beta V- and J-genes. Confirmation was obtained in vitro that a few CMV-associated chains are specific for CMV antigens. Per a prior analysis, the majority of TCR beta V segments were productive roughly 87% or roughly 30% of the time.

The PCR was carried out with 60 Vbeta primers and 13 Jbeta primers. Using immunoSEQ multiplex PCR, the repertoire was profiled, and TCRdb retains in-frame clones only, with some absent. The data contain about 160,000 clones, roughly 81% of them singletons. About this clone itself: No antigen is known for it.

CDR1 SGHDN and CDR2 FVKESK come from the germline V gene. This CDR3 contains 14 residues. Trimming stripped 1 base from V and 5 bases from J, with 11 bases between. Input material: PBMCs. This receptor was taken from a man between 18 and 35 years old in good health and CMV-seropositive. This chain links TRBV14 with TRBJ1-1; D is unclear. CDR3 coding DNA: TGTGCCAGCAGCCAAGGGGCAGGATTAACTGAAGCTTTCTTT. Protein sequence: CASSQGAGLTEAFF.